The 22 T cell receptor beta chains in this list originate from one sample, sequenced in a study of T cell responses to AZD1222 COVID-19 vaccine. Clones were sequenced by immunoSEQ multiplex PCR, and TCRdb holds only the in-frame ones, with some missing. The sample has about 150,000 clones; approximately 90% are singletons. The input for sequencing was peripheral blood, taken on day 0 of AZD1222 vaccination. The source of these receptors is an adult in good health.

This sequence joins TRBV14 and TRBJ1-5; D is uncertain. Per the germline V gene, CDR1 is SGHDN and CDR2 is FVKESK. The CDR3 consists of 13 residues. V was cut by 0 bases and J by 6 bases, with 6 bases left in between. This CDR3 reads CASSQDPRQPQHF. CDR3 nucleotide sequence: TGTGCCAGCAGCCAAGATCCCCGTCAGCCCCAGCATTTT.

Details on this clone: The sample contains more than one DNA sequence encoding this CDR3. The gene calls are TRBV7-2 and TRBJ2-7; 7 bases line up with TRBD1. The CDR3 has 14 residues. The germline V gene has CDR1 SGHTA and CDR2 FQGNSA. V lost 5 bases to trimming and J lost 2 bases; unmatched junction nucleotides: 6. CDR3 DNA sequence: TGTGCCAGCAGCCTCGAAGGGGGCACCTACGAGCAGTACTTC. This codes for CASSLEGGTYEQYF.

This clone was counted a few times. As DNA, the CDR3 is TGCGCCAGCAGCTTGTTAGCGGGAGTTATAAATGAGCAGTTCTTC. It codes for CASSLLAGVINEQFF. This chain links TRBV5-1 with TRBJ2-1; 9 nucleotides match TRBD2. There are 15 residues in the CDR3. Germline V gene sequence: CDR1 SGHRS, CDR2 YFSETQ. Trimming cost V 1 base and J 7 bases; bases outside gene matches: 6. Looking up the rest from reference TRBV5-1 and TRBJ2-1 gives the full variable domain: KAGVTQTPRYLIKTRGQQVTLSCSPISGHRSVSWYQQTPGQGLQFLFEYFSETQRNKGNFPGRFSGRQFSNSRSEMNVSTLELGDSALYLCASSLLAGVINEQFFGPGTRLTVL.

CDR3 region: CASSEGAGGREQYF. As DNA, the CDR3 is TGTGCCAGCAGTGAAGGGGCGGGAGGGCGCGAGCAGTACTTC. The chain combines TRBV6-1 with TRBJ2-7; 9 bases are a match to TRBD2. The CDR3 length is 14 residues. The germline CDR1 and CDR2 sequences are MNHNS and SASEGT. With 1 base clipped from V and 6 bases from J, the junction kept 4 bases outside the gene matches.

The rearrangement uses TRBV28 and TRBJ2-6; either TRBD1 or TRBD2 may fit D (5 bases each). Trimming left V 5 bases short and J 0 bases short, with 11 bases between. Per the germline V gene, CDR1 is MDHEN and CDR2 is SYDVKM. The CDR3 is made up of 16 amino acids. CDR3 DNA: TGTGCCAGCAGTCCGGGGCTCCCCTCTGGGGCCAACGTCCTGACTTTC. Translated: CASSPGLPSGANVLTF.

CDR3 amino acids: CASSLAIPGQGSKGEQYF. For the CDR3, the DNA is TGTGCCAGCAGCTTAGCGATACCGGGACAGGGGTCTAAAGGCGAGCAGTACTTC. This chain links TRBV7-9 with TRBJ2-7, with 10 positions matching TRBD1. V lost 0 bases to trimming and J lost 6 bases; unmatched junction nucleotides: 14. The CDR3 spans 18 residues. The germline gives CDR1 SEHNR, CDR2 FQNEAQ (reference sequence). Complete variable domain (other parts from reference TRBV7-9 and TRBJ2-7): DTGVSQNPRHKITKRGQNVTFRCDPISEHNRLYWYRQTLGQGPEFLTYFQNEAQLEKSRLLSDRFSAERPKGSFSTLEIQRTEQGDSAMYLCASSLAIPGQGSKGEQYFGPGTRLTVT.

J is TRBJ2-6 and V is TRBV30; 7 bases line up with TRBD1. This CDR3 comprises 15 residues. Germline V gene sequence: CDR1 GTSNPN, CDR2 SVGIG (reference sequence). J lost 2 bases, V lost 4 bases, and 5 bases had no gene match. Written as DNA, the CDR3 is TGTGCCTGGATGACAGGGTTGACTGGGGCCAACGTCCTGACTTTC. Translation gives CAWMTGLTGANVLTF.

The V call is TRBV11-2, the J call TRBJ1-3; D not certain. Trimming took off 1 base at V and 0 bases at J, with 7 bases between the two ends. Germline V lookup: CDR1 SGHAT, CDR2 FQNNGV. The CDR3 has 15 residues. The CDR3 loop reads CASSLVWGSGNTIYF. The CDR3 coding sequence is TGTGCCAGCAGCTTAGTCTGGGGCTCTGGAAACACCATATATTTT.

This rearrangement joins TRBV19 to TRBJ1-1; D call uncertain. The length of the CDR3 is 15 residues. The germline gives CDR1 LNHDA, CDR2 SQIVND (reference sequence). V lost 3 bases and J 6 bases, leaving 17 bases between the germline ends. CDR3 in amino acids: CASSMQGLRTAEAFF. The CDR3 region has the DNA TGTGCCAGTAGTATGCAAGGACTGCGAACGGCTGAAGCTTTCTTT.

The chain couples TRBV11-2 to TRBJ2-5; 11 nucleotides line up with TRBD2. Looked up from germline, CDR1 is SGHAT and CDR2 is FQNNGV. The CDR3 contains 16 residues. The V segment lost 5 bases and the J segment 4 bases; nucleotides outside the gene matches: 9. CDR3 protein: CASSRSGRERGETQYF. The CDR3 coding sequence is TGTGCCAGCAGCCGTAGCGGGAGGGAAAGGGGAGAGACCCAGTACTTC. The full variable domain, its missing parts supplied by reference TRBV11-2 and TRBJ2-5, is EAGVAQSPRYKIIEKRQSVAFWCNPISGHATLYWYQQILGQGPKLLIQFQNNGVVDDSQLPKDRFSAERLKGVDSTLKIQPAKLEDSAVYLCASSRSGRERGETQYFGPGTRLLVL.

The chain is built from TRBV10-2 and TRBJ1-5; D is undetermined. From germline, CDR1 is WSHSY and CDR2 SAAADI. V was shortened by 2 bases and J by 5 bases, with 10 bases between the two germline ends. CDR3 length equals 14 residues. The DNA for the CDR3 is TGCGCCAGCAGTGAGAGACACTCACATCAGCCCCAGCATTTT. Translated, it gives CASSERHSHQPQHF.

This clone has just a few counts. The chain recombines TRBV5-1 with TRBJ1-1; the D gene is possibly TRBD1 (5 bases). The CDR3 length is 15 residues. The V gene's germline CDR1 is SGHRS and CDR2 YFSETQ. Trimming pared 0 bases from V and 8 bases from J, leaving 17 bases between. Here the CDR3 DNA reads TGCGCCAGCAGCTTGGCCGGGTCCCTGTGGGGGGAAGCTTTCTTT. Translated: CASSLAGSLWGEAFF. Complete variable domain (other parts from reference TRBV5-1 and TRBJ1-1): KAGVTQTPRYLIKTRGQQVTLSCSPISGHRSVSWYQQTPGQGLQFLFEYFSETQRNKGNFPGRFSGRQFSNSRSEMNVSTLELGDSALYLCASSLAGSLWGEAFFGQGTRLTVV.

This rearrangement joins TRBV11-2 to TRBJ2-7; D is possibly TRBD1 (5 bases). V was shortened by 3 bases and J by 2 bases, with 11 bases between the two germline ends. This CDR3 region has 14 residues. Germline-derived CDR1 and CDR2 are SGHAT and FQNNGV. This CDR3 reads CASSLGPITYEQYF. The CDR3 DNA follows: TGTGCCAGCAGCTTGGGGCCGATAACCTACGAGCAGTACTTC.

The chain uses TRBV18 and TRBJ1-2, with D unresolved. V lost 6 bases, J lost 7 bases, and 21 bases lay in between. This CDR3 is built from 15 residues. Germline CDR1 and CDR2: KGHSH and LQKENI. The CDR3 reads CASSLILAGNGGYTF. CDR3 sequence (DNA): TGTGCCAGCTCCCTGATTCTGGCGGGCAATGGTGGCTACACCTTC.

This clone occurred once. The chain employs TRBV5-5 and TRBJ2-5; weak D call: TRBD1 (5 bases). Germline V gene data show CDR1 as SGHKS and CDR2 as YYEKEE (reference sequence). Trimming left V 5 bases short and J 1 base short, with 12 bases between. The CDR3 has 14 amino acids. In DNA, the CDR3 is TGTGCCAGCAGATTTGCAGGGCGCCAAGAGACCCAGTACTTC. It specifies CASRFAGRQETQYF.

The CDR3 protein is CASRPGQGSKNIQYF. CDR3 DNA sequence: TGTGCCAGTCGCCCGGGACAGGGCTCCAAAAACATTCAGTACTTC. The chain employs TRBV28 and TRBJ2-4, with TRBD1 identical over 9 bases. Germline V gene data show CDR1 as MDHEN and CDR2 as SYDVKM. The CDR3 consists of 15 residues. The ends lost 9 bases at V and 2 bases at J; junction bases unmatched: 8.

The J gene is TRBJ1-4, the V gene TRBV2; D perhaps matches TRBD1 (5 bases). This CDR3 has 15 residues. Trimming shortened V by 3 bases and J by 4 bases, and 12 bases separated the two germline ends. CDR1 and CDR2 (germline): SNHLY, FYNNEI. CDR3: CASSDRGAVNEKLFF. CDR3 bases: TGTGCCAGCAGTGACCGCGGGGCAGTTAATGAAAAACTGTTTTTT.

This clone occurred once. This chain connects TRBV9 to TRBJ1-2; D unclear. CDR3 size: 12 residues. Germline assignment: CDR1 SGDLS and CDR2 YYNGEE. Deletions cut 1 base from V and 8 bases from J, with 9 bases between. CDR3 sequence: CASSVSTQGYTF. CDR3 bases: TGTGCCAGCAGCGTAAGCACCCAGGGCTACACCTTC.

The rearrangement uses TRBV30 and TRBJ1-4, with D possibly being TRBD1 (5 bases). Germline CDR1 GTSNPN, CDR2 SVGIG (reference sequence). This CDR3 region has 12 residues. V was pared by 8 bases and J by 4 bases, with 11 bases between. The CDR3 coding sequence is TGTGCCCCGACAGTACATAATGAAAAACTGTTTTTT. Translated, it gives CAPTVHNEKLFF.

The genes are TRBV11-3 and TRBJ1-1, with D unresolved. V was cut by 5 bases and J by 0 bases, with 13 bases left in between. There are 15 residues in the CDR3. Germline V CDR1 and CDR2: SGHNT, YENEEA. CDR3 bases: TGTGCCAGCAGCCCTCGACCGACCATGAACACTGAAGCTTTCTTT. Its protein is CASSPRPTMNTEAFF.

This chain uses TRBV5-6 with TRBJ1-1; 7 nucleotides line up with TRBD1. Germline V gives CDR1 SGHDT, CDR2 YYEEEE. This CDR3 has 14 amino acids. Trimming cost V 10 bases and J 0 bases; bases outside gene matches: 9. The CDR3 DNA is TGTGCCTCGAAGACAGGGAGCATGAACACTGAAGCTTTCTTT. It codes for CASKTGSMNTEAFF. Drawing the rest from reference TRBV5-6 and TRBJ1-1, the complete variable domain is DAGVTQSPTHLIKTRGQQVTLRCSPKSGHDTVSWYQQALGQGPQFIFQYYEEEERQRGNFPDRFSGHQFPNYSSELNVNALLLGDSALYLCASKTGSMNTEAFFGQGTRLTVV.

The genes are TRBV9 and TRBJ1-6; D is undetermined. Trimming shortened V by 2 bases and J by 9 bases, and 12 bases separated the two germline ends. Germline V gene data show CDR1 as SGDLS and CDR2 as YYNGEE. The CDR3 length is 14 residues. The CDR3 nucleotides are TGTGCCAGCAGCGTTCGTGAAGATGGTTCACCCCTCCACTTT. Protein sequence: CASSVREDGSPLHF.